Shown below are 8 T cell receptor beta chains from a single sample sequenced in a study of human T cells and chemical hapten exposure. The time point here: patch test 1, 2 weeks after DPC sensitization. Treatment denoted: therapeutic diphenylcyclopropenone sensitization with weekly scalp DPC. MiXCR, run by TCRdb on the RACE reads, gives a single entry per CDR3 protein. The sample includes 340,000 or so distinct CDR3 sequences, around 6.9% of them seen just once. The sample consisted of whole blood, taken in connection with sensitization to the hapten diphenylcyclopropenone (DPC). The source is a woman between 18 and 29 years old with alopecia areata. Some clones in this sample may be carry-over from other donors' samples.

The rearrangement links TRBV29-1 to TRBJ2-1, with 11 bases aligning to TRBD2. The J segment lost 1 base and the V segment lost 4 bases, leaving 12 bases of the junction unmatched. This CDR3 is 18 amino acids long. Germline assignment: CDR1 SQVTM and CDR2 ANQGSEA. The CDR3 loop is CSVAPHTSGGRSYNEQFF. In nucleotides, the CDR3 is TGCAGCGTTGCCCCTCATACTAGCGGGGGCCGATCCTACAATGAGCAGTTCTTC.

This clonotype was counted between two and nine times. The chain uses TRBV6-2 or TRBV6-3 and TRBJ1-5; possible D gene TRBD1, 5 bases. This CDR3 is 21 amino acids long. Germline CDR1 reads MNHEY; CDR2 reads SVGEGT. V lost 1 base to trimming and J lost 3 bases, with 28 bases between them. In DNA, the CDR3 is TGTGCCAGCAGTTACTGGTTACTCGACCAGGAAAGGGGATTTTACAATCAGCCCCAGCATTTT. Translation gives CASSYWLLDQERGFYNQPQHF.

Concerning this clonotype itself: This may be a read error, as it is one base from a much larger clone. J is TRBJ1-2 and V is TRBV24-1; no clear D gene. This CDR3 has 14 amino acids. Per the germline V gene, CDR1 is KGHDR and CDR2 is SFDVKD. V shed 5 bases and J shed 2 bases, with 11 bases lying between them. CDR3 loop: CATSVWNANYGYTF. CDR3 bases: TGTGCCACCAGTGTTTGGAACGCCAACTATGGCTACACCTTC.

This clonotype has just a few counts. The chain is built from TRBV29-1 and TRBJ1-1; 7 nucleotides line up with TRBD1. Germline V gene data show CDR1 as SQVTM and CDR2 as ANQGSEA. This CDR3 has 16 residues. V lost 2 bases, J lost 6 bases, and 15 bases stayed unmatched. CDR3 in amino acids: CSVEWRQGPQGAEAFF. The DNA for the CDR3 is TGCAGCGTTGAATGGAGACAGGGACCCCAGGGAGCTGAAGCTTTCTTT.

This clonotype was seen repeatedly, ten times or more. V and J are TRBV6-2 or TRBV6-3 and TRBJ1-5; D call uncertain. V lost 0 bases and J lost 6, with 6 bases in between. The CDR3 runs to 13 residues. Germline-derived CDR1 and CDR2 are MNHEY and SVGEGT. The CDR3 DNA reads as TGTGCCAGCAGTTACTCGAAGTTTCAGCCCCAGCATTTT. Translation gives CASSYSKFQPQHF.

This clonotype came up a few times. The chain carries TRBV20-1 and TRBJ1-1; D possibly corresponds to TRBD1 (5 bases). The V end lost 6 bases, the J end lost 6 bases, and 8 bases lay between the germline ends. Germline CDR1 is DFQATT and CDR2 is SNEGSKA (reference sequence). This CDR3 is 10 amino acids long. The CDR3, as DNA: TGCAGTGCAGGGACGTCTGAAGCTTTCTTT. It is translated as CSAGTSEAFF.

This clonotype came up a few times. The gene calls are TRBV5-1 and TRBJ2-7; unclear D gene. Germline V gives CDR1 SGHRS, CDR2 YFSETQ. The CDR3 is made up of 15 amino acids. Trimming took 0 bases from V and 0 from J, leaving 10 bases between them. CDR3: CASSLDSTSSYEQYF. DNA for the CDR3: TGCGCCAGCAGCTTGGACTCGACGAGCTCCTACGAGCAGTACTTC.

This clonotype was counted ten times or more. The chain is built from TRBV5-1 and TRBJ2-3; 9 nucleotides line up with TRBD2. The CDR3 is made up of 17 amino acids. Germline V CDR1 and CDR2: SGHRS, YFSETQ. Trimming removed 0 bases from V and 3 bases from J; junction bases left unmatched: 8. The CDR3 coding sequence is TGCGCCAGCAGCTTGGGTTTGGCGGGGGGGCCTACAGATACGCAGTATTTT. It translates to CASSLGLAGGPTDTQYF. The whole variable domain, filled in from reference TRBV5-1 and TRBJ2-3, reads KAGVTQTPRYLIKTRGQQVTLSCSPISGHRSVSWYQQTPGQGLQFLFEYFSETQRNKGNFPGRFSGRQFSNSRSEMNVSTLELGDSALYLCASSLGLAGGPTDTQYFGPGTRLTVL.